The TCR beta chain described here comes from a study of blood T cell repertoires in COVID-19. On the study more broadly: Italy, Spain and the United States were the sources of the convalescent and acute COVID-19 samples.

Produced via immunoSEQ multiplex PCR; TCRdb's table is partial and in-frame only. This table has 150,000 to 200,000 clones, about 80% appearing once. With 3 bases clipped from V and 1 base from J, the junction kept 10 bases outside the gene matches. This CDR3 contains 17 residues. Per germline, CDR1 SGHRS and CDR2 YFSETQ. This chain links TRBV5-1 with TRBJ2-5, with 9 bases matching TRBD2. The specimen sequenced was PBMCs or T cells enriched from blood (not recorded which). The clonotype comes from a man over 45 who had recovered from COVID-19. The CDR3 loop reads CASSSHPGGGAQETQYF. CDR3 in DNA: TGCGCCAGCAGCTCCCATCCAGGCGGGGGGGCCCAAGAGACCCAGTACTTC. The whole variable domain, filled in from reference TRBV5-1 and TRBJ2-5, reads KAGVTQTPRYLIKTRGQQVTLSCSPISGHRSVSWYQQTPGQGLQFLFEYFSETQRNKGNFPGRFSGRQFSNSRSEMNVSTLELGDSALYLCASSSHPGGGAQETQYFGPGTRLLVL.